These 25 T cell receptor beta chains were sequenced from one sample in a study of blood T cell repertoires in COVID-19. Generated by immunoSEQ multiplex PCR, the TCRdb table keeps only in-frame clones and is missing some. This sample carries 200,000 to 250,000 clones, roughly 90% of them seen once, and the ten largest clones take roughly 2.5%. Sequencing was done on a sample of peripheral blood. Every receptor here comes from an older woman with acute or convalescent COVID-19.

The chain links TRBV6-5 to TRBJ2-7, with 8 bases lining up with TRBD1. Germline CDR1 MNHEY, CDR2 SVGAGI. Trimming removed 0 bases from V and 4 bases from J; junction bases left unmatched: 8. This CDR3 comprises 16 residues. CDR3 sequence: CASSYSGTGGSYEQYF. The CDR3 DNA reads TGTGCCAGCAGTTACTCCGGGACAGGTGGTTCTTACGAGCAGTACTTC.

This clone was detected only once. The chain recombines TRBV30 with TRBJ1-2, with 7 nucleotides matching TRBD1. The CDR3 covers 11 residues. From germline, CDR1 is GTSNPN and CDR2 SVGIG (reference sequence). Unmatched junction bases numbered 5, after V lost 5 bases and J lost 8 bases. The CDR3: CAWYRGVGYTF. The CDR3 DNA follows: TGTGCCTGGTACAGGGGAGTCGGCTACACCTTC.

CDR3 region: CASSASGGTIYEQYF. CDR3 nucleotide sequence: TGTGCCAGCAGCGCCTCGGGGGGGACTATCTACGAGCAGTACTTC. The V gene is TRBV9, the J gene TRBJ2-7; 8 bases match TRBD2. CDR1 is SGDLS, CDR2 YYNGEE, per germline. This CDR3 spans 15 amino acids. J gave up 3 bases and V 3 bases, and 8 bases lay outside the gene matches.

This chain uses TRBV6-2 or TRBV6-3 with TRBJ2-1; 8 nucleotides agree with TRBD2. There are 15 residues in the CDR3. With 6 bases clipped from V and 5 bases from J, the junction kept 9 bases outside the gene matches. Germline CDR1 reads MNHEY; CDR2 reads SVGEGT. CDR3 DNA sequence: TGTGCCAGCAGCCGCGCCCTAGCGGGTGACAATGAGCAGTTCTTC. Its protein is CASSRALAGDNEQFF.

The chain is built from TRBV5-6 and TRBJ1-6; possibly TRBD1 for D (6 bases). The CDR3 consists of 16 residues. Trimming left V 0 bases short and J 2 bases short, with 9 bases between. Germline lookup yields CDR1 SGHDT and CDR2 YYEEEE. CDR3 region: CASSLGQVPYNSPLHF. The CDR3 DNA reads TGTGCCAGCAGCTTGGGACAGGTCCCCTATAATTCACCCCTCCACTTT.

J is TRBJ1-2 and V is TRBV14; tentatively, D is TRBD1 (6 bases). The CDR3 extends over 15 amino acids. The germline V gene encodes CDR1 SGHDN and CDR2 FVKESK. Trimming left V 1 base short and J 9 bases short, with 18 bases between. CDR3 sequence: CASSQVRAGQGSYTF. The CDR3 region has the DNA TGTGCCAGCAGCCAAGTAAGGGCCGGCCAGGGGAGCTACACCTTC. Combining the CDR3 with reference TRBV14 and TRBJ1-2 gives the whole variable domain EAGVTQFPSHSVIEKGQTVTLRCDPISGHDNLYWYRRVMGKEIKFLLHFVKESKQDESGMPNNRFLAERTGGTYSTLKVQPAELEDSGVYFCASSQVRAGQGSYTFGSGTRLTVV.

The chain carries TRBV6-5 and TRBJ1-5; D is perhaps TRBD1 (5 bases). Germline CDR1 MNHEY, CDR2 SVGAGI. This CDR3 contains 15 residues. Between the trimmed V and J ends, which lost 0 bases and 7 bases, there was a span of 13 bases. The CDR3 bases are TGTGCCAGCAGTTACTCTGGGTCAGGGAACCAGCCCCAGCATTTT. It translates to CASSYSGSGNQPQHF.

This chain joins TRBV29-1 and TRBJ1-1, with D unclear. In germline, CDR1 is SQVTM, CDR2 ANQGSEA. The V end lost 1 base, the J end lost 8 bases, and 14 bases lay between the germline ends. The CDR3 covers 13 residues. CDR3 DNA: TGCAGCGTTGAAGCCCGAAATGCCAGGGAAGCTTTCTTT. It specifies CSVEARNAREAFF.

About this clone: At the DNA level, this CDR3 is encoded by other sequences in the same sample as well. This chain joins TRBV2 and TRBJ2-7, with D possibly TRBD1 on 6 matching bases. The CDR3 loop spans 14 amino acids. The germline CDR1 and CDR2 sequences are SNHLY and FYNNEI. V gave up 5 bases and J gave up 0 bases, with 11 bases separating them. The CDR3 region is CASSRDTSSYEQYF. The CDR3, as DNA: TGTGCCAGCAGTCGGGACACTAGCTCCTACGAGCAGTACTTC.

This chain links TRBV5-6 with TRBJ1-5; possible D gene TRBD1, 5 bases. Trimming cost V 6 bases and J 3 bases, with 19 bases left between them. CDR1 is SGHDT, CDR2 YYEEEE, per germline. CDR3 length equals 16 residues. In nucleotides, the CDR3 is TGTGCCAGCACCCACGGGGGGGGGACCTTCAATCAGCCCCAGCATTTT. Encoded protein: CASTHGGGTFNQPQHF. Full variable domain (remainder filled in from reference TRBV5-6 and TRBJ1-5): DAGVTQSPTHLIKTRGQQVTLRCSPKSGHDTVSWYQQALGQGPQFIFQYYEEEERQRGNFPDRFSGHQFPNYSSELNVNALLLGDSALYLCASTHGGGTFNQPQHFGDGTRLSIL.

This rearrangement joins TRBV30 to TRBJ2-1, with 8 positions matching TRBD2. Per the germline V gene, CDR1 is GTSNPN and CDR2 is SVGIG (reference sequence). J gave up 0 bases and V 4 bases, and 2 bases lay outside the gene matches. This CDR3 region has 14 residues. The CDR3 is CAWNSGNSYNEQFF. CDR3 DNA sequence: TGTGCCTGGAATAGCGGGAACTCCTACAATGAGCAGTTCTTC. The complete variable domain, with remaining parts taken from reference TRBV30 and TRBJ2-1, reads SQTIHQWPATLVQPVGSPLSLECTVEGTSNPNLYWYRQAAGRGLQLLFYSVGIGQISSEVPQNLSASRPQDRQFILSSKKLLLSDSGFYLCAWNSGNSYNEQFFGPGTRLTVL.

The rearrangement uses TRBV27 and TRBJ1-1, with D possibly being TRBD1 (6 bases). Germline V gene data show CDR1 as MNHEY and CDR2 as SMNVEV (reference sequence). The CDR3 length is 13 residues. V dropped 6 bases and J dropped 1 base, with 9 bases sitting between them. Here the CDR3 DNA reads TGTGCCAGCAGGGTACAGGGGAACACTGAAGCTTTCTTT. Amino acids: CASRVQGNTEAFF.

This rearrangement joins TRBV19 to TRBJ1-1; 11 nucleotides align to TRBD1. The CDR3 extends over 16 amino acids. Per germline, CDR1 LNHDA and CDR2 SQIVND (reference sequence). The ends lost 3 bases at V and 3 bases at J; junction bases unmatched: 6. The chain's CDR3 is CASSILPGQGDTEAFF. CDR3 in DNA: TGTGCCAGTAGTATCCTCCCGGGACAGGGGGACACTGAAGCTTTCTTT. Variable domain in full (rest from reference TRBV19 and TRBJ1-1): DGGITQSPKYLFRKEGQNVTLSCEQNLNHDAMYWYRQDPGQGLRLIYYSQIVNDFQKGDIAEGYSVSREKKESFPLTVTSAQKNPTAFYLCASSILPGQGDTEAFFGQGTRLTVV.

CDR3 nucleotide sequence: TGCAGCGTTGGGGACATCGGGGTGTACGAGCAGTACTTC. Encoded protein: CSVGDIGVYEQYF. The rearrangement links TRBV29-1 to TRBJ2-7; D may be TRBD1 (6 bases). Germline V gives CDR1 SQVTM, CDR2 ANQGSEA. The V end lost 4 bases, the J end lost 4 bases, and 14 bases lay between the germline ends. The CDR3 is made up of 13 amino acids.

The gene calls are TRBV18 and TRBJ1-3, with 9 nucleotides matching TRBD1. CDR1 KGHSH and CDR2 LQKENI come from the germline V gene. This CDR3 spans 14 amino acids. Germline trimming cut 3 bases from V and 4 bases from J; bases unmatched to any gene: 1. In DNA, the CDR3 is TGTGCCAGCTCACCGGACAGGGGAGGAAACACCATATATTTT. Encoded protein: CASSPDRGGNTIYF.

This rearrangement joins TRBV4-3 to TRBJ1-2; TRBD1 matches at 8 bases. The germline CDR1 and CDR2 sequences are LGHNA and YSLEER. CDR3 size: 17 residues. With 1 base clipped from V and 4 bases from J, the junction kept 11 bases outside the gene matches. The CDR3 sequence: CASSQGSNWQGAYGYTF. Here the CDR3 DNA reads TGCGCCAGCAGCCAAGGTAGTAATTGGCAGGGGGCCTATGGCTACACCTTC.

In this sample, this clone turned up once. The rearrangement links TRBV5-1 to TRBJ2-1; 8 nucleotides agree with TRBD1. The CDR3 totals 15 residues. Germline CDR1 reads SGHRS; CDR2 reads YFSETQ. The trim removed 4 bases at V and 1 base at J, leaving 4 bases unmatched. The DNA for the CDR3 is TGCGCCAGCAGCCCTGGGACAGGATCCTACAATGAGCAGTTCTTC. It translates to CASSPGTGSYNEQFF.

The gene calls are TRBV28 and TRBJ2-7, with D possibly TRBD1 on 5 matching bases. CDR3 length: 12 residues. Trimming took off 8 bases at V and 5 bases at J, with 13 bases between the two ends. Germline CDR1 reads MDHEN; CDR2 reads SYDVKM. The CDR3 reads CASGRDTDEQYF. CDR3 nucleotide sequence: TGTGCCAGCGGCAGGGATACGGACGAGCAGTACTTC.

The V gene is TRBV11-2, the J gene TRBJ2-5; D might be TRBD2 (6 bases). The CDR3 has 17 amino acids. The germline V gene has CDR1 SGHAT and CDR2 FQNNGV. V lost 4 bases, J lost 0 bases, and 18 bases lay in between. CDR3 nucleotide sequence: TGTGCCAGCAGCTCCTCGGGGGACGGGGGTTACCAAGAGACCCAGTACTTC. Translating it yields CASSSSGDGGYQETQYF.

A note on this clone: Distinct nucleotide sequences in the sample also encode this CDR3. V usage is TRBV19 and J usage is TRBJ1-5; D unclear. CDR1 and CDR2 (germline): LNHDA, SQIVND (reference sequence). The CDR3 is made up of 13 amino acids. V was trimmed by 0 bases and J by 3 bases, leaving 3 bases between them. In nucleotides, the CDR3 is TGTGCCAGTAGTATAGATCACAATCAGCCCCAGCATTTT. It encodes CASSIDHNQPQHF.

V gene TRBV5-1 combines with J gene TRBJ1-1, with 7 bases identical to TRBD1. Per germline, CDR1 SGHRS and CDR2 YFSETQ. This CDR3 comprises 16 residues. Trimming cost V 0 bases and J 1 base; bases outside gene matches: 6. The DNA for the CDR3 is TGCGCCAGCAGCTTGGGGCACAGGGGACAGAACACTGAAGCTTTCTTT. It codes for CASSLGHRGQNTEAFF.

The chain employs TRBV2 and TRBJ1-5; 7 bases agree with TRBD1. V shed 5 bases and J 5 bases; nucleotides not matched to a gene: 6. Germline CDR1 and CDR2: SNHLY and FYNNEI. This CDR3 contains 14 residues. The DNA of the CDR3 is TGTGCCAGCAGTAGACAGGGAATCGATCAGCCCCAGCATTTT. Protein: CASSRQGIDQPQHF.

Notes on this clone: One end of the junction fails to match germline, which may point to a read error. The chain carries TRBV4-1 and TRBJ2-3, with D possibly being TRBD1 (7 bases). The germline CDR1 and CDR2 sequences are MGHRA and YSYEKL. The CDR3 extends over 15 amino acids. In DNA form, the CDR3 reads TGCGCCGGCAGCCGCGGGACAGTCGAGACAGATACGCAGTATTTT. The encoded protein is CAGSRGTVETDTQYF.

This chain links TRBV9 with TRBJ1-1; a possible D gene is TRBD1 (6 bases). The V end lost 1 base, the J end lost 0 bases, and 10 bases lay between the germline ends. Germline V CDR1 and CDR2: SGDLS, YYNGEE. The CDR3 is 15 residues long. DNA of the CDR3: TGTGCCAGCAGCGTAACCAGGGACATGAACACTGAAGCTTTCTTT. Translated: CASSVTRDMNTEAFF.

CDR3 residues: CASVTEAYSNQPQHF. CDR3 in DNA: TGTGCCAGCGTCACTGAAGCTTACAGCAATCAGCCCCAGCATTTT. This sequence joins TRBV28 and TRBJ1-5, with D unclear. Germline values: CDR1 MDHEN, CDR2 SYDVKM. V was pared by 8 bases and J by 1 base, with 15 bases between. CDR3 length: 15 residues.